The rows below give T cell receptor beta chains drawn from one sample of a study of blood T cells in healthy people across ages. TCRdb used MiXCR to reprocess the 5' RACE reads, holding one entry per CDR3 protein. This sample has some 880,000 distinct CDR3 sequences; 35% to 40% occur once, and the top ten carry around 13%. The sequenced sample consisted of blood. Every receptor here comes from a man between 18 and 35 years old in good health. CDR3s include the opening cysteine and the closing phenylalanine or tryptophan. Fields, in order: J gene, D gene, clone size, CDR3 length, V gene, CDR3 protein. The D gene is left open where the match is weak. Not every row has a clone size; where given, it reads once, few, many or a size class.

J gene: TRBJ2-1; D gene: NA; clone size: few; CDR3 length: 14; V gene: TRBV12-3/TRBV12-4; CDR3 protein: CASSLGQGLGEQFF
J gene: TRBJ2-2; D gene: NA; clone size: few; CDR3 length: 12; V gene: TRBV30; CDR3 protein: CAWSVYTGELFF
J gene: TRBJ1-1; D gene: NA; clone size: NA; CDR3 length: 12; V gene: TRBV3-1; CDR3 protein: CASSPTRGEAFF
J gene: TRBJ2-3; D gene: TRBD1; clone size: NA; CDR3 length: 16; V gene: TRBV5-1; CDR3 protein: CASSAGTGGYADTQYF
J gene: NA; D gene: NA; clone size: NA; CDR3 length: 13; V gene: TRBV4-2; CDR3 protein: CASGAGQNNEQYF
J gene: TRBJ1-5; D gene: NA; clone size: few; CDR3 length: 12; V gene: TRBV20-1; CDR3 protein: CSARDLGRAQHF
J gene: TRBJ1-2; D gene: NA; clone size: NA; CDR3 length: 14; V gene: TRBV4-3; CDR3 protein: CASSQDRQSSHYTF
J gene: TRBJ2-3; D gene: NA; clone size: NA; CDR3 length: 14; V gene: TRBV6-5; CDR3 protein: CASRRSTRTDTQYF
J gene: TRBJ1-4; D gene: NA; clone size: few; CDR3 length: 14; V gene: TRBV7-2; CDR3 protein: CASSLGGGGEKLFF
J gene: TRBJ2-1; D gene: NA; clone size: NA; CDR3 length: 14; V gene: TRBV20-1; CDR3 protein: CSARRSVANNEQFF
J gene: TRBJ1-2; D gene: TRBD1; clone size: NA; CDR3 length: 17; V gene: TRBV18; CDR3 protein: CASSPLRSTGPNYDYTF
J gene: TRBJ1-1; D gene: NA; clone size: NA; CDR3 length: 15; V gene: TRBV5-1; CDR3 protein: CASSTSGLKNTEAFF
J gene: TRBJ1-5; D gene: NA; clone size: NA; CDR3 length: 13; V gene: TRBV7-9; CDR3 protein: CASSGGGTGPQHF
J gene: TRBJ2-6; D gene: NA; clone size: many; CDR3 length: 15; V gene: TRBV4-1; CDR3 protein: CASSHPPPGANVLTF
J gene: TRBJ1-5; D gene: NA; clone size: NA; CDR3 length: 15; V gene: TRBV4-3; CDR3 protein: CASSQGGPGNQPQHF
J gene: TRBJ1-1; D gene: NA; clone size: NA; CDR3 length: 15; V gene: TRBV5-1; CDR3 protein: CASSLGGQRDTEAFF
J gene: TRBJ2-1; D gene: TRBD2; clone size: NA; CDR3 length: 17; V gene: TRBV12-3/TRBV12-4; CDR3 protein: CASGGVGEGTLYNEQFF